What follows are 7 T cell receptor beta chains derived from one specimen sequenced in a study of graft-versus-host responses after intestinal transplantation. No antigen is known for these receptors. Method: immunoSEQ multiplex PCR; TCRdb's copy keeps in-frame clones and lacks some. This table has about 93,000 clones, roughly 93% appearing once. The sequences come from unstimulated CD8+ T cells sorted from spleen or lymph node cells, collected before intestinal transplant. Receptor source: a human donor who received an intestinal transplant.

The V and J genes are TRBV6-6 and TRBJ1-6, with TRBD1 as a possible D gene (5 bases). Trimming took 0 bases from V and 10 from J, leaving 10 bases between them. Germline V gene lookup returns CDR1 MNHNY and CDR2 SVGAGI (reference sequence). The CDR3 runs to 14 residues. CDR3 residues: CASSYSKQDSPLHF. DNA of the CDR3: TGTGCCAGCAGTTACTCCAAACAGGACTCACCCCTCCACTTT.

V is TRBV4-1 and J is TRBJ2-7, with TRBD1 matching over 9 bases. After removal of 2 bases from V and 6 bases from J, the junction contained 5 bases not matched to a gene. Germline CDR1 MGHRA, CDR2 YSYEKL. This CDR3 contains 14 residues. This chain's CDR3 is CASSQPGQGAEQYF. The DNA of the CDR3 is TGCGCCAGCAGCCAACCGGGACAGGGAGCCGAGCAGTACTTC.

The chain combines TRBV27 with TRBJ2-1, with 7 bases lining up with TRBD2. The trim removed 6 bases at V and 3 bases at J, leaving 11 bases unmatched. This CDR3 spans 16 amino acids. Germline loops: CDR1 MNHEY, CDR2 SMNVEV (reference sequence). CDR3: CASSLALAGLYNEQFF. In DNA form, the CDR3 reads TGTGCCAGCAGCTTAGCTTTAGCGGGCCTCTACAATGAGCAGTTCTTC.

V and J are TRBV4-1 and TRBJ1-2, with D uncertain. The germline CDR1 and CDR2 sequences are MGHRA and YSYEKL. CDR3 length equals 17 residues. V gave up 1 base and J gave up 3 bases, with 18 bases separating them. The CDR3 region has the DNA TGCGCCAGCAGCCAAGGACTCCTAGGCGGCCCCTACTATGGCTACACCTTC. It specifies CASSQGLLGGPYYGYTF.

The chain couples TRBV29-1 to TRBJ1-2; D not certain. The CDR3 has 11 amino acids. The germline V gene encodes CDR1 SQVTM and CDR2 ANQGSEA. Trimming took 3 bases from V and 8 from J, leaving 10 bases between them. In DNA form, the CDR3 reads TGCAGCGTTGATAGCGGAGGGGGCTACACCTTC. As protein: CSVDSGGGYTF.

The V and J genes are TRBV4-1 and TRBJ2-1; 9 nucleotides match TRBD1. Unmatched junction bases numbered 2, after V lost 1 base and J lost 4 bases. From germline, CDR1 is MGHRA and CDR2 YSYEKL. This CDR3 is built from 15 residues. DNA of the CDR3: TGCGCCAGCAGCCAAGGACAGGGGGGATACAATGAGCAGTTCTTC. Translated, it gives CASSQGQGGYNEQFF.

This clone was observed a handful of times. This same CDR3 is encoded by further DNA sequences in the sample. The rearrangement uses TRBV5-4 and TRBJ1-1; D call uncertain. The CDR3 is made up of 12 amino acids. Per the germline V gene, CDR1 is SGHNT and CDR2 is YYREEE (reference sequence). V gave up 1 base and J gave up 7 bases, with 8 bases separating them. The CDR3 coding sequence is TGTGCCAGCAGCTTGTTAACTGATGAAGCTTTCTTT. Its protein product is CASSLLTDEAFF.